This T cell receptor beta chain was recorded in a study of blood T cell repertoires in COVID-19. Study context: The United States, Italy and Spain supplied acute and convalescent COVID-19 samples.

Germline CDR1 and CDR2: SNHLY and FYNNEI. The CDR3 has 13 amino acids. Deletions cut 7 bases from V and 0 bases from J, with 9 bases between. Per the study methods: The assay estimated nucleated cells by amplifying reference gene primers. The table came from immunoSEQ multiplex PCR; TCRdb's copy has only in-frame clones and leaves some out. That table supplies the V and J calls and clone size; D and trimming were determined from the DNA. The profile shows more than 65,000 clones, about 91% of them singletons. Sequences were obtained from peripheral blood. This TCR came from a woman aged 50 to 60 with acute or convalescent COVID-19. The chain couples TRBV2 to TRBJ1-1, with D maybe TRBD1 (5 bases). The CDR3 reads CASKLQVNTEAFF. The CDR3 nucleotides read TGTGCCAGCAAATTACAGGTGAACACTGAAGCTTTCTTT.